This T cell receptor beta chain was sequenced for a study of cytomegalovirus exposure and HLA in healthy donors. Whole-study results and caveats: Being productive about 87% or about 30% of the time was typical of most TCR beta V segments in an earlier analysis. Specificity of three CMV-associated chains for CMV antigens was verified in vitro. A later analysis linked a missense variant in DCLRE1C to the trimming of TCR beta V and J genes.

In germline, CDR1 is GTSNPN, CDR2 SVGIG (reference sequence). The V and J ends lost 0 bases and 1 base respectively, with 10 bases between them. The CDR3 is made up of 16 amino acids. Regarding this clone: Its antigen is unknown.

A multiplex PCR was run with 60 Vbeta primers and 13 Jbeta primers. Clones were read by immunoSEQ multiplex PCR, and TCRdb kept only the in-frame ones, dropping some. The sample has 85,000 to 100,000 clones, 64% seen once; the top ten hold about 2.3%. The source is a human donor in good health. The J gene is TRBJ1-6, the V gene TRBV30; D unclear. Material for sequencing was PBMCs. CDR3 sequence (DNA): TGTGCCTGGAGTGTCGGAGGGAAATCCTATAATTCACCCCTCCACTTT. Its translation: CAWSVGGKSYNSPLHF. Looking up the rest from reference TRBV30 and TRBJ1-6 gives the full variable domain: SQTIHQWPATLVQPVGSPLSLECTVEGTSNPNLYWYRQAAGRGLQLLFYSVGIGQISSEVPQNLSASRPQDRQFILSSKKLLLSDSGFYLCAWSVGGKSYNSPLHFGNGTRLTVT.